This T cell receptor beta chain came from a study of Graves' ophthalmopathy and Graves' hyperthyroidism. Findings of the study overall: Progression of ophthalmopathy was predicted by the model with roughly 71% sensitivity and just over 72% specificity. Most thyroid clonotypes expanded beyond 0.001 frequency were also found in blood.

The authors amplified TCR beta CDR3 regions, and they did so from RNA transcripts for repertoire sequencing. Amplification began with first-round RT-PCR using HTBI primers, then second-round multiplex PCR was performed. TCRdb ran MiXCR on the multiplex PCR reads and lists one entry per CDR3 protein. The sample consists of about 620,000 distinct CDR3 sequences, about a fifth of them appearing once. At least ten counts were recorded for this clonotype. Antigen unknown. Germline V lookup: CDR1 MNHNS, CDR2 SASEGT. The V end lost 4 bases, the J end lost 0 bases, and 15 bases lay between the germline ends. The CDR3 is 16 residues long.

This sequence was found in a woman aged 18-29 years with stable Graves' hyperthyroidism. Some clones in this sample may be carry-over from other donors' samples. This chain links TRBV6-1 with TRBJ1-1, with D perhaps TRBD1 (6 bases). Sequenced sample: peripheral blood. CDR3 nucleotide sequence: TGTGCCAGCAGTGTGGGCAGGGGTCGAGTGAACACTGAAGCTTTCTTT. Its translation: CASSVGRGRVNTEAFF.